The rows below give T cell receptor beta chains drawn from one sample of a study of PD-1 blockade in mismatch repair-deficient tumors. Measured with immunoSEQ multiplex PCR; TCRdb has only the in-frame clones, and not every one. The repertoire holds roughly 14,000 clones, with approximately 90% as singletons. These receptors lack a known antigen. This material consisted of cells cultured in vitro, taken from a patient treated with pembrolizumab. The receptors here all came from an adult with mismatch repair-deficient cancer. CDR3s include the opening cysteine and the closing phenylalanine or tryptophan. D genes are given only for firm matches. Some rows mark clone size as missing; the rest say once, few, many or name a class of expanded clone.

clone_size	d_call	j_call	v_call	cdr3_aa	cdr3_nt
.	.	TRBJ2-1	TRBV27	CASSLSGGLLREQFF	TGTGCCAGCAGTTTATCTGGGGGACTCCTCAGAGAGCAGTTCTTC
.	TRBD2	TRBJ2-2	TRBV7-9	CASSTGLAAPRGELFF	TGTGCCAGCAGCACGGGACTAGCGGCACCCAGGGGGGAGCTGTTTTTT
.	.	TRBJ2-2	TRBV7-2	CASSFSLLLARSGELFF	TGTGCCAGCAGCTTTTCATTGTTACTAGCTAGGTCCGGGGAGCTGTTTTTT
.	TRBD2	TRBJ2-1	TRBV28	CASSSYLATSGHSYNEQFF	TGTGCCAGCAGTTCATACCTTGCGACTAGCGGTCATTCCTACAATGAGCAGTTCTTC
.	.	TRBJ1-3	TRBV5-1	CASSLELLASGNTIYF	TGCGCCAGCAGCTTGGAACTCCTTGCCTCTGGAAACACCATATATTTT
.	.	TRBJ1-2	TRBV28	CASRAMASYGYTF	TGTGCCAGCAGGGCTATGGCCTCCTATGGCTACACCTTC
.	TRBD1	TRBJ2-7	TRBV11-3	CASSPAGTGTFEQYF	TGTGCCAGCAGCCCCGCCGGGACAGGGACTTTCGAGCAGTACTTC
once	.	TRBJ1-1	TRBV13	CASRWRGTLNTEAFF	TGTGCCAGCAGGTGGCGAGGGACCCTGAACACTGAAGCTTTCTTT
.	.	TRBJ2-5	TRBV25-1	CASSDGQETQYF	TGTGCCAGCAGTGATGGGCAAGAGACCCAGTACTTC
.	TRBD1	TRBJ2-1	TRBV6-1	CASTSSPGQGAMQFF	TGTGCCAGCACTAGCTCGCCGGGACAGGGGGCTATGCAGTTCTTC